These T cell receptor beta chains were read from a single sample in a study of blood T cell repertoires in COVID-19. Assay used: immunoSEQ multiplex PCR; TCRdb lists only in-frame clones, some missing. The data contain 130,000 to 150,000 clones, 70% to 90% of them seen just once; the ten biggest clones take up 10% to 15%. The sequencing sample was made of peripheral blood. These receptors originate from a man in his 60s with active or convalescent COVID-19. The CDR3 runs from the conserved cysteine through the conserved F or W. The order of the fields is J gene, D gene, clone size, V gene, CDR3 protein, CDR3 DNA. The D gene is left open where the match is weak. Only part of the rows carry a size: once, few, many, or a class if the clone is expanded.

j_call: TRBJ1-6; d_call: .; clone_size: .; v_call: TRBV19; cdr3_aa: CASSSGQIGDSPLHF; cdr3_nt: TGTGCCAGTAGTAGTGGACAAATAGGGGATTCACCCCTCCACTTT
j_call: TRBJ2-7; d_call: .; clone_size: .; v_call: TRBV7-2; cdr3_aa: CASSSRDLLHYEQYF; cdr3_nt: TGTGCCAGCAGCTCCAGGGACTTATTACACTACGAGCAGTACTTC
j_call: TRBJ1-3; d_call: .; clone_size: .; v_call: TRBV5-4; cdr3_aa: CASSAGVSGNTIYF; cdr3_nt: TGTGCCAGCAGCGCCGGGGTCTCTGGAAACACCATATATTTT
j_call: TRBJ2-3; d_call: .; clone_size: few; v_call: TRBV28; cdr3_aa: CASSFSGQFNLDTQYF; cdr3_nt: TGTGCCAGCAGTTTCTCCGGACAGTTTAACCTAGATACGCAGTATTTT
j_call: TRBJ2-2; d_call: .; clone_size: few; v_call: TRBV7-3; cdr3_aa: CASSLNPRDGTTTGELFF; cdr3_nt: TGTGCCAGCAGCCTAAACCCCAGGGATGGGACAACTACCGGGGAGCTGTTTTTT
j_call: TRBJ1-2; d_call: .; clone_size: .; v_call: TRBV28; cdr3_aa: CASSLTGNPYGYTF; cdr3_nt: TGTGCCAGCAGTTTAACCGGGAACCCCTATGGCTACACCTTC
j_call: TRBJ2-5; d_call: TRBD1; clone_size: .; v_call: TRBV25-1; cdr3_aa: CASSDARQGAGETQYF; cdr3_nt: TGTGCCAGCAGTGACGCCAGACAGGGGGCTGGAGAGACCCAGTACTTC
j_call: TRBJ2-2; d_call: .; clone_size: .; v_call: TRBV28; cdr3_aa: CASMGANTGELFF; cdr3_nt: TGTGCCAGCATGGGGGCTAACACCGGGGAGCTGTTTTTT
j_call: TRBJ1-5; d_call: .; clone_size: .; v_call: TRBV19; cdr3_aa: CASIQPRVGGGNQPQHF; cdr3_nt: TGTGCCAGTATCCAACCTCGGGTCGGGGGTGGCAATCAGCCCCAGCATTTT
j_call: TRBJ2-2; d_call: TRBD1; clone_size: few; v_call: TRBV6-5; cdr3_aa: CASSSQGTTTGELFF; cdr3_nt: TGTGCCAGCAGTTCACAGGGGACGACCACCGGGGAGCTGTTTTTT
j_call: TRBJ2-3; d_call: TRBD2; clone_size: .; v_call: TRBV9; cdr3_aa: CASSVVLSGMLDTQYF; cdr3_nt: TGTGCCAGCAGCGTAGTATTAAGCGGGATGTTGGATACGCAGTATTTT
j_call: TRBJ1-2; d_call: .; clone_size: .; v_call: TRBV29-1; cdr3_aa: CSVEDPLSRGYTF; cdr3_nt: TGCAGCGTTGAAGATCCCCTTAGCCGGGGCTACACCTTC
j_call: TRBJ2-7; d_call: .; clone_size: .; v_call: TRBV7-2; cdr3_aa: CASSLGRTYEQYF; cdr3_nt: TGTGCCAGCAGCTTAGGGAGAACCTACGAGCAGTACTTC
j_call: TRBJ1-5; d_call: .; clone_size: .; v_call: TRBV6-6; cdr3_aa: CASSYPGAPNQPQHF; cdr3_nt: TGTGCCAGCAGTTACCCAGGGGCCCCCAATCAGCCCCAGCATTTT
j_call: TRBJ2-2; d_call: .; clone_size: .; v_call: TRBV2; cdr3_aa: CASSGKRENTGELFF; cdr3_nt: TGTGCCAGCAGCGGGAAACGGGAGAACACCGGGGAGCTGTTTTTT
j_call: TRBJ2-7; d_call: .; clone_size: .; v_call: TRBV4-1; cdr3_aa: CASSPWGTGFYEQYF; cdr3_nt: TGCGCCAGCAGCCCGTGGGGTACAGGGTTCTACGAGCAGTACTTC
j_call: TRBJ2-5; d_call: TRBD2; clone_size: .; v_call: TRBV7-2; cdr3_aa: CASSGTSGPKGTQYF; cdr3_nt: TGTGCCAGCAGCGGGACTAGCGGTCCCAAGGGGACCCAGTACTTC
j_call: TRBJ2-1; d_call: .; clone_size: .; v_call: TRBV7-3; cdr3_aa: CASSGQGSGSYNEQFF; cdr3_nt: TGTGCCAGCAGCGGGCAGGGGTCAGGATCCTACAATGAGCAGTTCTTC
j_call: TRBJ1-2; d_call: TRBD1; clone_size: .; v_call: TRBV6-1; cdr3_aa: CASSEGGQGFYGYTF; cdr3_nt: TGTGCCAGCAGTGAAGGGGGACAGGGTTTTTATGGCTACACCTTC
j_call: TRBJ2-3; d_call: TRBD1; clone_size: .; v_call: TRBV14; cdr3_aa: CASSQVRPGTGTDTQYF; cdr3_nt: TGTGCCAGCAGCCAAGTCAGGCCCGGGACAGGCACAGATACGCAGTATTTT
j_call: TRBJ1-5; d_call: .; clone_size: .; v_call: TRBV7-6; cdr3_aa: CASSLHFAGNQPQHF; cdr3_nt: TGTGCCAGCAGCCTGCATTTTGCAGGCAATCAGCCCCAGCATTTT
j_call: TRBJ2-7; d_call: .; clone_size: .; v_call: TRBV28; cdr3_aa: CASSRRQGRDGSKYEQYF; cdr3_nt: TGTGCCAGCAGTAGGCGACAGGGGAGGGACGGAAGTAAGTACGAGCAGTACTTC
j_call: TRBJ2-7; d_call: TRBD1; clone_size: .; v_call: TRBV6-1; cdr3_aa: CASSEDRGPYEQYF; cdr3_nt: TGTGCCAGCAGTGAAGACAGGGGTCCCTACGAGCAGTACTTC
j_call: TRBJ2-7; d_call: .; clone_size: .; v_call: TRBV5-8; cdr3_aa: CASSLTGTYEQYF; cdr3_nt: TGTGCCAGCAGCTTGACGGGGACCTACGAGCAGTACTTC
j_call: TRBJ2-7; d_call: .; clone_size: .; v_call: TRBV19; cdr3_aa: CASSIYGGGSYEQYF; cdr3_nt: TGTGCCAGTAGTATCTACGGGGGAGGATCCTACGAGCAGTACTTC
j_call: TRBJ2-7; d_call: TRBD1; clone_size: .; v_call: TRBV19; cdr3_aa: CASTGTANSYEQYF; cdr3_nt: TGTGCCAGTACCGGGACAGCCAACTCCTACGAGCAGTACTTC
j_call: TRBJ2-1; d_call: .; clone_size: .; v_call: TRBV6-6; cdr3_aa: CASSYSNGAKQFF; cdr3_nt: TGTGCCAGCAGTTACTCGAATGGGGCGAAGCAGTTCTTC
j_call: TRBJ2-1; d_call: .; clone_size: once; v_call: TRBV4-2; cdr3_aa: CATRDTYNEQFF; cdr3_nt: TGTGCCACCAGGGACACCTACAATGAGCAGTTCTTC
j_call: TRBJ2-1; d_call: TRBD1; clone_size: once; v_call: TRBV2; cdr3_aa: CASSSRDRGDNEQFF; cdr3_nt: TGTGCCAGCAGTAGCCGGGACAGGGGAGACAATGAGCAGTTCTTC
j_call: TRBJ2-2; d_call: TRBD2; clone_size: .; v_call: TRBV7-2; cdr3_aa: CASSPRLAANTGELFF; cdr3_nt: TGTGCCAGCAGCCCTAGACTAGCGGCGAACACCGGGGAGCTGTTTTTT
j_call: TRBJ2-7; d_call: .; clone_size: once; v_call: TRBV5-1; cdr3_aa: CASSFNEQYF; cdr3_nt: TGCGCCAGCAGCTTTAACGAGCAGTACTTC
j_call: TRBJ2-3; d_call: .; clone_size: .; v_call: TRBV6-2/TRBV6-3; cdr3_aa: CASSLPGLYNTDTQYF; cdr3_nt: TGTGCCAGCAGCCTCCCGGGACTTTACAACACAGATACGCAGTATTTT
j_call: TRBJ2-3; d_call: TRBD2; clone_size: .; v_call: TRBV12-5; cdr3_aa: CASGLVGLAGTDTQYF; cdr3_nt: TGTGCTAGTGGTTTGGTAGGATTAGCGGGAACTGATACGCAGTATTTT
j_call: TRBJ1-3; d_call: .; clone_size: .; v_call: TRBV6-5; cdr3_aa: CASRKGGFSGNTIYF; cdr3_nt: TGTGCCAGCAGGAAGGGGGGGTTTTCCGGAAACACCATATATTTT
j_call: TRBJ1-3; d_call: .; clone_size: .; v_call: TRBV7-9; cdr3_aa: CASSPEGGNTIYF; cdr3_nt: TGTGCCAGCAGCCCTGAGGGTGGAAACACCATATATTTT
j_call: TRBJ1-6; d_call: TRBD1; clone_size: .; v_call: TRBV3-1/TRBV3-2; cdr3_aa: CASSQDHQGEQLHLNNSPLHF; cdr3_nt: TGTGCCAGCAGCCAAGATCATCAGGGGGAACAACTCCACCTGAATAATTCACCCCTCCACTTT
j_call: TRBJ1-1; d_call: .; clone_size: many; v_call: TRBV4-1; cdr3_aa: CASSQEEWGGVNTEAFF; cdr3_nt: TGCGCCAGCAGCCAAGAGGAGTGGGGAGGGGTCAACACTGAAGCTTTCTTT
j_call: TRBJ1-6; d_call: .; clone_size: .; v_call: TRBV13; cdr3_aa: CASSLRTSPGAYNSPLHF; cdr3_nt: TGTGCCAGCAGCTTACGGACTTCCCCAGGTGCCTATAATTCACCCCTCCACTTT
j_call: TRBJ1-2; d_call: TRBD1; clone_size: .; v_call: TRBV5-1; cdr3_aa: CASSSTGGNYGYTF; cdr3_nt: TGCGCCAGCAGCTCGACAGGGGGTAACTATGGCTACACCTTC
j_call: TRBJ2-3; d_call: .; clone_size: .; v_call: TRBV6-4; cdr3_aa: CASSQSGEDTQYF; cdr3_nt: TGTGCCAGCAGTCAATCGGGGGAGGATACGCAGTATTTT
j_call: TRBJ1-1; d_call: .; clone_size: .; v_call: TRBV12-3/TRBV12-4; cdr3_aa: CASSSGGITEAFF; cdr3_nt: TGTGCCAGCAGTTCGGGGGGAATCACTGAAGCTTTCTTT
j_call: TRBJ2-1; d_call: TRBD2; clone_size: .; v_call: TRBV7-9; cdr3_aa: CASSFTGTSGSSYNEQFF; cdr3_nt: TGTGCCAGCAGCTTCACCGGGACTAGCGGGAGCTCCTACAATGAGCAGTTCTTC
j_call: TRBJ1-5; d_call: .; clone_size: .; v_call: TRBV28; cdr3_aa: CASSAESGSNQPQHF; cdr3_nt: TGTGCCAGCAGTGCCGAATCCGGGAGCAATCAGCCCCAGCATTTT
j_call: TRBJ2-7; d_call: .; clone_size: once; v_call: TRBV15; cdr3_aa: CATSRGGVSYEQYF; cdr3_nt: TGTGCCACCAGCAGGGGAGGAGTCTCCTACGAGCAGTACTTC
j_call: TRBJ2-1; d_call: TRBD1; clone_size: once; v_call: TRBV6-2/TRBV6-3; cdr3_aa: CASSRRTGAEQFF; cdr3_nt: TGTGCCAGCAGTCGACGGACAGGAGCGGAGCAGTTCTTC
j_call: TRBJ1-1; d_call: .; clone_size: once; v_call: TRBV6-5; cdr3_aa: CASTERGAEAFF; cdr3_nt: TGTGCCAGCACAGAACGGGGGGCTGAAGCTTTCTTT
j_call: TRBJ1-2; d_call: TRBD1; clone_size: .; v_call: TRBV2; cdr3_aa: CASRSGGRSYGYTF; cdr3_nt: TGTGCCAGCAGATCAGGGGGCAGGAGCTATGGCTACACCTTC
j_call: TRBJ1-1; d_call: .; clone_size: .; v_call: TRBV2; cdr3_aa: CASSEAQVGGAGEAFF; cdr3_nt: TGTGCCAGCAGTGAAGCGCAGGTTGGGGGGGCTGGTGAAGCTTTCTTT
j_call: TRBJ1-1; d_call: TRBD1; clone_size: .; v_call: TRBV10-3; cdr3_aa: CAILGTGNTEAFF; cdr3_nt: TGTGCCATACTCGGGACAGGGAACACTGAAGCTTTCTTT